The entry below describes one T cell receptor beta chain. The antigen is not known. This sample is drawn from a study of somatic mutations in cytotoxic T cells in rheumatoid arthritis. Regarding the study as a whole: It was in rheumatoid arthritis patients, but not in healthy controls, that CD8+ clonality increased with age.

CDR1 and CDR2 from the germline V gene are MRHNA and SNTAGT. Trimming removed 2 bases from V and 4 bases from J; junction bases left unmatched: 14. The CDR3 runs 17 residues. TCRdb's table, derived via immunoSEQ multiplex PCR, lists solely in-frame clones and lacks some. The top ten hold approximately 5% of the sample, which has some 18,000 clones, less than 80% seen once. Each healthy control was a blood donor; the group had a median age of 56 years (range roughly 20-80), and roughly 58% were female. V and J are TRBV6-4 and TRBJ2-7; TRBD2 agrees at 7 bases. Input material: CD8+ T cells sorted from blood. The clonotype originates from a man aged 55 to 70 in good health. Written as DNA, the CDR3 is TGTGCCAGCAGTGACATTTCGGGAGCGGGGATACCATACGAGCAGTACTTC. This gives the protein CASSDISGAGIPYEQYF.